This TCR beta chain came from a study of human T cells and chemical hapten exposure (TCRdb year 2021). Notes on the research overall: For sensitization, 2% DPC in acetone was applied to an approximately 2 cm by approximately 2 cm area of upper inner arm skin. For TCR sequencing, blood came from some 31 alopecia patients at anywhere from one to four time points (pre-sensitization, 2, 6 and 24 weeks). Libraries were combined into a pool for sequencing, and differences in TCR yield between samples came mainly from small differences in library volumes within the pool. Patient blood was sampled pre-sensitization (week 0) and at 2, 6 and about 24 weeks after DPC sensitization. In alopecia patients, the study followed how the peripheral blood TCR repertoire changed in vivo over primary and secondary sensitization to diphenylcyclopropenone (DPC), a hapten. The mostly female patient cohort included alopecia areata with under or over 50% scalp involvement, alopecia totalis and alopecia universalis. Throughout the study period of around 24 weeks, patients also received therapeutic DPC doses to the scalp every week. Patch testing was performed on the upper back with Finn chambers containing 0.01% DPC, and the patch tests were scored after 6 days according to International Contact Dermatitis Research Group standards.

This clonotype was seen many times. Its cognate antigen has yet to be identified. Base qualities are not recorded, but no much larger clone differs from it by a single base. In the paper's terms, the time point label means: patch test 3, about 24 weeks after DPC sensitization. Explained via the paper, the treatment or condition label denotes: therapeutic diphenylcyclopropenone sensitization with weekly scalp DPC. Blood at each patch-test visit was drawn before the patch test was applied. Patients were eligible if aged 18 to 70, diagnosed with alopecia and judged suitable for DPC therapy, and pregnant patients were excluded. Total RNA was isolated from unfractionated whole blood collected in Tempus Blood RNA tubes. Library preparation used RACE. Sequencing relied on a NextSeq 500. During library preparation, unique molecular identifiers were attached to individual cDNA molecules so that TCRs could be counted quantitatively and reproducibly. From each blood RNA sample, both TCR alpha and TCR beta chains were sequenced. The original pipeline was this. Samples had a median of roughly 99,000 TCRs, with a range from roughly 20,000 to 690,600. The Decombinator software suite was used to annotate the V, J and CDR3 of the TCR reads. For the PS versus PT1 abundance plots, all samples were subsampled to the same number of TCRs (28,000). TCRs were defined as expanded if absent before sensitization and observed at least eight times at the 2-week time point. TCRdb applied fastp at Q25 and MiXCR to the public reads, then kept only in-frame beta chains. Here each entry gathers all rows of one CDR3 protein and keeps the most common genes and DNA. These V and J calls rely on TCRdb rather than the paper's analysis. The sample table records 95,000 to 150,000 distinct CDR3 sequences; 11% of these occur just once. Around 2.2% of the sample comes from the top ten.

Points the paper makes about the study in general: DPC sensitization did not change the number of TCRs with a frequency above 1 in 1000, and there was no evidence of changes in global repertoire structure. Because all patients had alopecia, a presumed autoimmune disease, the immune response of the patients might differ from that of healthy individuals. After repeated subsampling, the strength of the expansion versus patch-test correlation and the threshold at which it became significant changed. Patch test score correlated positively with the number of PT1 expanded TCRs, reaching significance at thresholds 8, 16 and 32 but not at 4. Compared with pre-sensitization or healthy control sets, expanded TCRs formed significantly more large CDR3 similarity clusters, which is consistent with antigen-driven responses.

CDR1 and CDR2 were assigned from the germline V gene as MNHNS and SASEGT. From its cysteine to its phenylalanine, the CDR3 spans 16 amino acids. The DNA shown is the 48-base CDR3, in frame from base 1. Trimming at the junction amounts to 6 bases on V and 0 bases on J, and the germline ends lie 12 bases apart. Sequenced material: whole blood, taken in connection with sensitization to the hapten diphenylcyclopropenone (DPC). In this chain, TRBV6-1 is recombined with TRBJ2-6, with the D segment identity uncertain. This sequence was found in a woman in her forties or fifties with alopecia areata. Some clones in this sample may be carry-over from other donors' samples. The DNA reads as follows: TGTGCCAGCAGGGGCAGGTCAAGCTCTGGGGCCAACGTCCTGACTTTC. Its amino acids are CASRGRSSSGANVLTF.